A few counts support the clone carrying this T cell receptor beta chain. The antigen is not known. TCRdb analysed the reads with MiXCR anew, one entry per CDR3 protein. Of 200,000 to 250,000 distinct CDR3 sequences detected, less than 50% appear once; the ten largest clones hold 55% to 60%. The source of the sample is a study of T cell repertoires in cytomegalovirus infection. Across the study: Researchers turned to recently identified HLA-C-restricted CMV epitopes as well as well-studied HLA-B-restricted ones. Shared public TCR beta signatures pointed to both CMV infection and a matching HLA type.

Study conclusions and caveats: HLA-C-restricted CMV-specific TCR beta clonotypes prevailed in the ex vivo response.

This CDR3 comprises 14 residues. Per the germline V gene, CDR1 is ENHRY and CDR2 is SYGVKD. Trimming stripped 3 bases from V and 5 bases from J, with 13 bases between. Sequenced material: CD8+ T cells from cultured PBMCs, taken from culture after CMV antigen stimulation. The V and J genes are TRBV10-3 and TRBJ1-2, with D perhaps TRBD1 (6 bases). The origin of this receptor is a human donor in good health (CMV status not recorded). Some clones in this sample may be carry-over from other donors' samples. The CDR3 DNA is TGTGCCATCAGTGAAGGCGCAGGGGTGTATGGCTACACCTTC. Protein sequence: CAISEGAGVYGYTF.